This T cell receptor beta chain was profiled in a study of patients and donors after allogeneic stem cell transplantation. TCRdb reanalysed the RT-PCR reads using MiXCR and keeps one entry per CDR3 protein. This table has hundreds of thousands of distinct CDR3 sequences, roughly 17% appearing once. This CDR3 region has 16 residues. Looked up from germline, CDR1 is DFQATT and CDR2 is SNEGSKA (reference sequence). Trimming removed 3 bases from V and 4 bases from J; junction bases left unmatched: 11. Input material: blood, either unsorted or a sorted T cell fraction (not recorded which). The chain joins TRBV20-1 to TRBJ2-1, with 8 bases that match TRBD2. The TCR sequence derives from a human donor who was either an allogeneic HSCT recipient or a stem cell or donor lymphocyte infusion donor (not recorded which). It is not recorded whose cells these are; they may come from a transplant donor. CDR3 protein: CSASRGGGRVYNEQFF. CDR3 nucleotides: TGCAGTGCTAGTAGGGGCGGGGGGAGAGTTTACAATGAGCAGTTCTTC.